This T cell receptor (beta chain) comes out of a study of blood T cells in healthy people across ages. Regarding the study as a whole: The recorded TCR beta diversity per million T cells decreased in a roughly linear manner with age. Comparison with aged donors showed that long-lived donors had more naive CD4+ cells and higher diversity.

Trimming at V came to 4 bases and at J to 5 bases, leaving 2 bases not matched to a gene. This CDR3 has 13 residues. Per the germline V gene, CDR1 is ENHRY and CDR2 is SYGVKD. Concerning this clonotype: Its target is not known.

Using a J-beta primer mix together with a sample-barcoded 5' primer, a second PCR was run for roughly 6 to 12 cycles. A template-switch adaptor containing 12 random nucleotides labeled each cDNA molecule. One entry per CDR3 protein results from TCRdb running MiXCR on the 5' RACE reads. The table shows around 850,000 distinct CDR3 sequences, with under 40% occurring only once. The J gene is TRBJ2-5, the V gene TRBV10-3; 9 nucleotides agree with TRBD1. Sequenced input: blood. The receptor was isolated from a young man in good health. In nucleotides, the CDR3 is TGTGCCATCAGTGGAGGGACAGGGGAGACCCAGTACTTC. Its protein is CAISGGTGETQYF.